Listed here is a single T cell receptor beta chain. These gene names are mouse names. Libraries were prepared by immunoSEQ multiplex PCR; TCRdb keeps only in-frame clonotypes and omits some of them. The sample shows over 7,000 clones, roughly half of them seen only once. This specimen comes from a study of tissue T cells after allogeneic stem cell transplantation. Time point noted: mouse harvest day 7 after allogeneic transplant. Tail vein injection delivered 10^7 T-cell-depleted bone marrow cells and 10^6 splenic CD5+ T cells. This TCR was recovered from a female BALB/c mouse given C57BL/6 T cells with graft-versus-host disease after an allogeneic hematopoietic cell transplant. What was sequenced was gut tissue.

The sequenced CDR3 bases are TGTGCCAGCAGTGTAACTGGGGGGGCAGAAACGCTGTAT. It encodes CASSVTGGAETLY. The full CDR3 sequence reads CASSVTGGAETLYF. V gene TRBV26 combines with J gene TRBJ2-3, with TRBD2 matching over 9 bases. Coverage ceases 1 residue before the CDR3 finishes, and the germline J gene fills in the end. V lost 5 bases and J lost 3; bases outside the gene matches: 3. The CDR3 consists of 14 residues. CDR1 is KGHPV, CDR2 FQNQEV, per germline (reference sequence).